This T cell receptor beta chain emerged from a study of CD8 T cell repertoires and HIV-1 epitope variants. Study summary: Epitopes were three Gag families plus Nef HW9 and YT9. Enriched T cells were co-cultured with equal autologous T cell-negative cells.

Clones were sequenced by immunoSEQ multiplex PCR, and TCRdb holds only the in-frame ones, with some missing. The sample lists approximately 90,000 clones, over 70% seen once, with 25% to 30% in the top ten. V was clipped by 4 bases and J by 4 bases, with 14 bases between them. Per germline, CDR1 SGHRS and CDR2 YFSETQ. This CDR3 is 14 amino acids long. This clone turned up a few times. The V gene is TRBV5-1, the J gene TRBJ1-2; D perhaps matches TRBD1 (5 bases). The sequence derives from a male donor with HIV. Sequenced input: uncultured baseline CD8+ T cells from peripheral blood mononuclear cells (PBMCs). The CDR3 nucleotides are TGCGCCAGCAGCCCCCGGGACCGCCTCTATGGCTACACCTTC. Translated: CASSPRDRLYGYTF.